The T cell receptor beta chain described here comes from a study of identical twins. Between the trimmed V and J ends, which lost 4 bases and 7 bases, there was a span of 5 bases. This CDR3 spans 10 amino acids. Germline-derived CDR1 and CDR2 are DFQATT and SNEGSKA (reference sequence). TCRdb re-derived calls from the 5' RACE reads in MiXCR, one entry per CDR3 protein. The table has some 600,000 distinct CDR3 sequences, about 7.1% seen once; the top ten hold over 1.5%. The sample was also linked to a second study, of yellow fever vaccine responses in identical twins.

This sequence originates from a woman between 18 and 29 years old in good health. The chain employs TRBV20-1 and TRBJ2-1; D ambiguous. The sample was PBMCs. This CDR3 is CSAKSNEQFF. The DNA of the CDR3 is TGCAGTGCTAAAAGTAATGAGCAGTTCTTC.